This is a list of T cell receptor beta chains from one sample in a study of blood T cell repertoires in COVID-19. Libraries were prepared by immunoSEQ multiplex PCR; TCRdb keeps only in-frame clonotypes and omits some of them. The data contain about 160,000 clones, about four fifths of them singletons. What was sequenced was peripheral blood. The source is a woman in her fifties or sixties with COVID-19, enrolled during active disease. The CDR3 runs from the conserved cysteine through the conserved F or W. D genes are given only for firm matches. Not every row has a clone size; where given, it reads once, few, many or a size class.

TRBJ1-1 TRBV3-1/TRBV3-2 14 NA NA TGTGCCAGCAGCCAGTGGGGGGGCAACACTGAAGCTTTCTTT CASSQWGGNTEAFF
TRBJ2-7 TRBV7-8 16 NA NA TGTGCCAGCAGCTTAGCCTCAGGGGCAGCCCCAGTCGAGCAGTACTTC CASSLASGAAPVEQYF
TRBJ2-7 TRBV4-1 15 NA NA TGCGCCAGCAGCCAAGAGGCCAGCCGGGTCTACGAGCAGTACTTC CASSQEASRVYEQYF
TRBJ2-3 TRBV2 15 TRBD2 NA TGTGCCAGCGTTAGACTAGCGGGAGGGAAAGATACGCAGTATTTT CASVRLAGGKDTQYF
TRBJ2-3 TRBV25-1 15 NA NA TGTGCCAGCGGAGGTGTCAAACAGCACACAGATACGCAGTATTTT CASGGVKQHTDTQYF
TRBJ2-7 TRBV28 16 TRBD2 NA TGTGCCAGCAGTTCTCCCGGACTAGCGGGAATTTGGGAGCAGTACTTC CASSSPGLAGIWEQYF
TRBJ2-1 TRBV11-2 15 NA NA TGTGCCAGCAGCTTATCCGGACTGTACCTAAATGAGCAGTTCTTC CASSLSGLYLNEQFF
TRBJ2-3 TRBV7-3 16 NA once TGTGCCAGCAGCTTAGGGCGGGGGCGAAACACAGATACGCAGTATTTT CASSLGRGRNTDTQYF
TRBJ2-2 TRBV9 16 TRBD1 NA TGTGCCAGCAGCCTCATGGACAGGGCGGGCACCGGGGAGCTGTTTTTT CASSLMDRAGTGELFF
TRBJ1-2 TRBV5-6 13 NA once TGTGCCAGCAGCAATACAGGGCACCTTGGCTACACCTTC CASSNTGHLGYTF
TRBJ2-3 TRBV19 11 NA once TGTGCCACTGGGGGCGCAGATACGCAGTATTTT CATGGADTQYF
TRBJ1-2 TRBV18 14 NA once TGTGCCAGCTCACAAGGGGGTTCTACCTATGGCTACACCTTC CASSQGGSTYGYTF
TRBJ2-1 TRBV5-1 13 NA NA TGCGCCAGCAGCCGCGACAGAGGCAATGAGCAGTTCTTC CASSRDRGNEQFF
TRBJ2-2 TRBV11-2 15 NA NA TGTGCCACCTTTCGGCGGGGTTCGTCCGCCGGGGAGCTGTTTTTT CATFRRGSSAGELFF
TRBJ2-5 TRBV5-1 13 NA NA TGCGCCAGCAGCGTAGATCTTCCGGAGACCCAGTACTTC CASSVDLPETQYF
TRBJ1-1 TRBV6-4 13 TRBD1 few TGTGCCAGCAGTGACTCACAGGGGGCTGAAGCTTTCTTT CASSDSQGAEAFF
TRBJ2-6 TRBV19 14 NA few TGTGCCAGTAGATCTATCTCTGGGGCCAACGTCCTGACTTTC CASRSISGANVLTF
TRBJ1-1 TRBV6-5 15 TRBD1 NA TGTGCCAGTCTCCGGGACAGGATCTCGAACACTGAAGCTTTCTTT CASLRDRISNTEAFF
TRBJ2-1 TRBV4-3 19 TRBD1 NA TGCGCCAGCAGCCAACAAGTGGACCTGGGACAGGGGTCCTACAATGAGCAGTTCTTC CASSQQVDLGQGSYNEQFF
TRBJ2-6 TRBV18 17 TRBD1 NA TGTGCCAGCTCACCCCTGGACAGGGTCTCTGGGGCCAACGTCCTGACTTTC CASSPLDRVSGANVLTF
TRBJ2-3 TRBV28 16 NA NA TGTGCCAGCAGCCCGGCGGGGTTCTTGGGCACAGATACGCAGTATTTT CASSPAGFLGTDTQYF
TRBJ1-2 TRBV6-5 13 NA once TGTGCCAGCAGCCACGACGGGGGTAGCGGCTACACCTTC CASSHDGGSGYTF
TRBJ1-5 TRBV27 14 TRBD1 few TGTGCCATCACAGGGGGCGCGAAGGATCAGCCCCAGCATTTT CAITGGAKDQPQHF
TRBJ2-5 TRBV13 17 NA NA TGTGCCAGCAGCTTAGAAAGGAAAACGAGGACTGCGGAGACCCAGTACTTC CASSLERKTRTAETQYF
TRBJ2-5 TRBV6-6 15 NA NA TGTGCCAGCAGTAATCAGGGAATTCGTCTGGAGACCCAGTACTTC CASSNQGIRLETQYF
TRBJ2-1 TRBV29-1 12 TRBD2 NA TGCAGCGTTGAGGGGGGGTACGATGAGCAGTTCTTC CSVEGGYDEQFF
TRBJ1-4 TRBV14 15 TRBD1 once TGTGCCAGCAGCCGAGGGACAGCCTCTAATGAAAAACTGTTTTTT CASSRGTASNEKLFF
TRBJ2-2 TRBV4-1 16 NA NA TGCGCCAGCAGCCTGCGAAACGGGGCGAACACCGGGGAGCTGTTTTTT CASSLRNGANTGELFF
TRBJ1-4 TRBV11-2 14 TRBD1 NA TGTGCCAGCAGCTCCGACAGGGGCAGTGAAAAACTGTTTTTT CASSSDRGSEKLFF
TRBJ1-1 TRBV11-2 14 NA NA TGTGCCAGCAGCTTAGAATCAGTTACCTCTGAAGCTTTCTTT CASSLESVTSEAFF
TRBJ2-5 TRBV27 14 NA NA TGTGCCAGCAGTTTATCCGGCTACGGGGAGACCCAGTACTTC CASSLSGYGETQYF
TRBJ1-5 TRBV9 16 NA NA TGTGCCAGCAGCGTAGACCCTGGGCAGCCCAATCAGCCCCAGCATTTT CASSVDPGQPNQPQHF
TRBJ1-1 TRBV2 14 NA NA TGTGCCAGCAGTGAGCAGGGGTCGAACACTGAAGCTTTCTTT CASSEQGSNTEAFF